What follows are 23 T cell receptor beta chains derived from one specimen sequenced in a study of T cell responses to AZD1222 COVID-19 vaccine. Sequencing was performed with immunoSEQ multiplex PCR; in TCRdb, only in-frame clones are kept and a portion is missing. This sample has some 190,000 clones, with approximately 94% found just once. The input for sequencing was peripheral blood, taken 28 days after the second dose of the MenACWY control vaccine. These receptors were obtained from an adult who received the MenACWY meningococcal vaccine as a control.

In DNA, the CDR3 is TGTGCCAGCAGAGACAGAAGCTCCTATAATTCACCCCTCCACTTT. The encoded protein is CASRDRSSYNSPLHF. The chain recombines TRBV27 with TRBJ1-6; D may be TRBD1 (5 bases). Trimming took 6 bases from V and 0 from J, leaving 9 bases between them. CDR3 length: 15 residues. The V gene's germline CDR1 is MNHEY and CDR2 SMNVEV (reference sequence).

The chain combines TRBV28 with TRBJ2-7; no reliable D call. V was shortened by 3 bases and J by 0 bases, with 6 bases between the two germline ends. Per the germline V gene, CDR1 is MDHEN and CDR2 is SYDVKM. CDR3 length: 13 residues. The CDR3 sequence is CASSFPSSYEQYF. CDR3 nucleotides: TGTGCCAGCAGTTTTCCGAGCTCCTACGAGCAGTACTTC.

This clone was detected only once. This chain joins TRBV9 and TRBJ1-1, with D perhaps matching TRBD1 (5 bases). This CDR3 contains 15 residues. Trimming pared 3 bases from V and 0 bases from J, leaving 12 bases between. Per germline, CDR1 SGDLS and CDR2 YYNGEE. Here the CDR3 reads CASSESGTVNTEAFF. The CDR3 coding sequence is TGTGCCAGCAGCGAATCCGGGACGGTGAACACTGAAGCTTTCTTT.

The chain is built from TRBV7-6 and TRBJ2-2, with 7 bases matching TRBD1. This CDR3 region has 16 residues. The V gene's germline CDR1 is SGHVS and CDR2 FNYEAQ. V lost 2 bases to trimming and J lost 2 bases; unmatched junction nucleotides: 5. Here the CDR3 reads CASSLRQGVNTGELFF. The CDR3 DNA is TGTGCCAGCAGCTTAAGACAGGGAGTTAACACCGGGGAGCTGTTTTTT. Full variable domain (missing parts from reference TRBV7-6 and TRBJ2-2): GAGVSQSPRYKVTKRGQDVALRCDPISGHVSLYWYRQALGQGPEFLTYFNYEAQQDKSGLPNDRFSAERPEGSISTLTIQRTEQRDSAMYRCASSLRQGVNTGELFFGEGSRLTVL.

This clone was seen a handful of times. The chain recombines TRBV7-9 with TRBJ2-7; TRBD2 is a possible D gene (5 bases). CDR3 size: 16 residues. Trimming removed 4 bases at V and 2 bases at J, with 18 bases between. Germline CDR1 and CDR2: SEHNR and FQNEAQ (reference sequence). The CDR3 here is CASSSPAGHGTYEQYF. The CDR3 coding sequence is TGTGCCAGCAGCTCCCCTGCGGGCCATGGCACCTACGAGCAGTACTTC. The variable domain in full, with the rest retrieved from reference TRBV7-9 and TRBJ2-7, is DTGVSQNPRHKITKRGQNVTFRCDPISEHNRLYWYRQTLGQGPEFLTYFQNEAQLEKSRLLSDRFSAERPKGSFSTLEIQRTEQGDSAMYLCASSSPAGHGTYEQYFGPGTRLTVT.

The chain uses TRBV12-3 or TRBV12-4 and TRBJ1-5; D is unresolved. The CDR3 is 12 amino acids. Trimming removed 2 bases from V and 6 bases from J, with 5 bases in between. The chain's CDR3 is CASSLSGQPQHF. CDR3 nucleotides: TGTGCCAGCAGTTTATCAGGTCAGCCCCAGCATTTT.

The V gene is TRBV9, the J gene TRBJ1-6; D remains unclear. V shed 3 bases and J shed 1 base, with 20 bases lying between them. Germline CDR1 is SGDLS and CDR2 is YYNGEE. The CDR3 has 19 amino acids. The CDR3 nucleotides are TGTGCCAGCAGCGGCCAGAAGGGAGGTGGGGTTTCCTATAATTCACCCCTCCACTTT. It is translated as CASSGQKGGGVSYNSPLHF.

V and J are TRBV9 and TRBJ2-7, with TRBD1 matching 9 bases. Germline trimming cut 2 bases from V and 3 bases from J; bases unmatched to any gene: 6. The CDR3 is made up of 15 amino acids. Germline values: CDR1 SGDLS, CDR2 YYNGEE. This CDR3 is CASSVAWTGDYEQYF. The CDR3 region has the DNA TGTGCCAGCAGCGTGGCCTGGACAGGGGACTACGAGCAGTACTTC.

CDR3 sequence: CASMANRAARSSQETQYF. The CDR3 DNA is TGTGCCAGCATGGCCAACCGGGCGGCCAGGTCTTCTCAAGAGACCCAGTACTTC. The chain recombines TRBV7-2 with TRBJ2-5; D not certain. The V and J ends lost 7 bases and 2 bases respectively, with 26 bases between them. This CDR3 is 18 amino acids long. The germline gives CDR1 SGHTA, CDR2 FQGNSA.

The chain employs TRBV12-3 or TRBV12-4 and TRBJ2-5; D might be TRBD2 (5 bases). The CDR3 has 11 residues. V was trimmed by 7 bases and J by 4 bases, leaving 7 bases between them. This CDR3 reads CASTAGETQYF. The CDR3 bases are TGTGCCAGCACCGCGGGAGAGACCCAGTACTTC.

The chain employs TRBV5-1 and TRBJ2-5; no reliable D call. The ends were cut back, 0 bases at V and 5 bases at J, with 2 bases in the middle. The CDR3 has 11 amino acids. The germline V gene encodes CDR1 SGHRS and CDR2 YFSETQ. CDR3 sequence reads: CASSLAETQYF. The CDR3, as DNA: TGCGCCAGCAGCTTGGCCGAGACCCAGTACTTC.

On this clone: Other DNA sequences in the sample encode the same CDR3. The genes are TRBV12-3 or TRBV12-4 and TRBJ2-7; D remains unclear. The length of the CDR3 is 11 residues. Trimming took off 3 bases at V and 3 bases at J, with 3 bases between the two ends. DNA for the CDR3: TGTGCCAGCAGTTTTGACTACGAGCAGTACTTC. Residues: CASSFDYEQYF.

V gene TRBV7-6 combines with J gene TRBJ2-1; D remains ambiguous. Trimming removed 4 bases at V and 0 bases at J, with 13 bases between. Germline values: CDR1 SGHVS, CDR2 FNYEAQ. The CDR3 spans 16 residues. The CDR3 region has the DNA TGTGCCAGCAGCTCCCGGTTCTCGAGCTCCTACAATGAGCAGTTCTTC. Translation: CASSSRFSSSYNEQFF.

The rearrangement joins TRBV28 to TRBJ1-5; TRBD1 agrees at 8 bases. The CDR3 is 16 residues long. Unmatched junction bases numbered 11, after V lost 5 bases and J lost 5 bases. Germline V gives CDR1 MDHEN, CDR2 SYDVKM. The CDR3 DNA sequence: TGTGCCAGCAGTCCTGAGTCAGGACAGGGCGATCAGCCCCAGCATTTT. Amino acids: CASSPESGQGDQPQHF.

This chain uses TRBV3-1 (or the pseudogene TRBV3-2) with TRBJ2-1; 10 positions agree with TRBD2. Germline CDR1 reads LGHDT; CDR2 reads YNNKEL (reference sequence). The V segment lost 4 bases and the J segment 6 bases; nucleotides outside the gene matches: 12. The CDR3 spans 17 residues. CDR3 DNA sequence: TGTGCCAGCAGCCCCGGGGGTAGCGGGGGGCCCATCAATGAGCAGTTCTTC. It yields the protein CASSPGGSGGPINEQFF.

The rearrangement joins TRBV19 to TRBJ2-1; D possibly uses TRBD1 or TRBD2 (5 bases each). V shed 3 bases and J shed 8 bases, with 17 bases lying between them. Germline values: CDR1 LNHDA, CDR2 SQIVND (reference sequence). CDR3 length equals 15 residues. CDR3 sequence (DNA): TGTGCCAGTAGTATTGGGACCCAAAAGGAGGATGAGCAGTTCTTC. This translates into CASSIGTQKEDEQFF. Using reference TRBV19 and TRBJ2-1 for the parts outside the CDR3, the full variable domain is DGGITQSPKYLFRKEGQNVTLSCEQNLNHDAMYWYRQDPGQGLRLIYYSQIVNDFQKGDIAEGYSVSREKKESFPLTVTSAQKNPTAFYLCASSIGTQKEDEQFFGPGTRLTVL.

The genes are TRBV28 and TRBJ2-1, with 10 bases fitting TRBD1. The CDR3 length is 15 residues. CDR1 MDHEN and CDR2 SYDVKM come from the germline V gene. V dropped 4 bases and J dropped 5; count of bases not matched to a gene: 5. CDR3 sequence reads: CASSWDRGTHNEQFF. DNA of the CDR3: TGTGCCAGCAGTTGGGACAGGGGAACACACAATGAGCAGTTCTTC.

This chain uses TRBV5-6 with TRBJ1-6, with TRBD1 as a possible D gene (5 bases). The CDR3 sequence is 15 residues long. CDR1 and CDR2 from the germline V gene are SGHDT and YYEEEE. The V and J ends lost 0 bases and 8 bases respectively, with 12 bases between them. For the CDR3, the DNA is TGTGCCAGCAGCTTGGGGGCAGGGTTTTATTCACCCCTCCACTTT. Residues: CASSLGAGFYSPLHF. Variable domain in full (rest from reference TRBV5-6 and TRBJ1-6): DAGVTQSPTHLIKTRGQQVTLRCSPKSGHDTVSWYQQALGQGPQFIFQYYEEEERQRGNFPDRFSGHQFPNYSSELNVNALLLGDSALYLCASSLGAGFYSPLHFGNGTRLTVT.

The V call is TRBV19, the J call TRBJ2-6, with D tentatively TRBD2 (6 bases). V was cut by 2 bases and J by 4 bases, with 18 bases left in between. The CDR3 is 18 amino acids. Germline V CDR1 and CDR2: LNHDA, SQIVND (reference sequence). This chain's CDR3 is CASSIKRLALSGANVLTF. In DNA form, the CDR3 reads TGTGCCAGTAGTATAAAACGTCTAGCGCTCTCGGGGGCCAACGTCCTGACTTTC. The complete variable domain, with remaining parts taken from reference TRBV19 and TRBJ2-6, reads DGGITQSPKYLFRKEGQNVTLSCEQNLNHDAMYWYRQDPGQGLRLIYYSQIVNDFQKGDIAEGYSVSREKKESFPLTVTSAQKNPTAFYLCASSIKRLALSGANVLTFGAGSRLTVL.

The V and J genes are TRBV2 and TRBJ2-2; D gene uncertain. Trimming pared 7 bases from V and 4 bases from J, leaving 13 bases between. Germline assignment: CDR1 SNHLY and CDR2 FYNNEI. The CDR3 is made up of 14 amino acids. CDR3 amino acids: CASKPVVGTGELFF. The CDR3 DNA reads as TGTGCCAGCAAACCGGTCGTGGGCACCGGGGAGCTGTTTTTT.

The chain combines TRBV15 with TRBJ2-1; D unresolved. Trimming shortened V by 3 bases and J by 0 bases, and 15 bases separated the two germline ends. Per the germline V gene, CDR1 is LNHNV and CDR2 is YYDKDF (reference sequence). The length of the CDR3 is 17 residues. The CDR3 bases are TGTGCCACCAGCAGTGACTCCGGCTTTAACTCCTACAATGAGCAGTTCTTC. It encodes CATSSDSGFNSYNEQFF.

This sequence joins TRBV6-6 and TRBJ1-1; D is undetermined. The CDR3 totals 16 residues. Trimming stripped 6 bases from V and 1 base from J, with 18 bases between. Germline lookup yields CDR1 MNHNY and CDR2 SVGAGI (reference sequence). This CDR3 reads CASSPPDKLTNTEAFF. In nucleotides, the CDR3 is TGTGCCAGCAGCCCCCCCGACAAGCTCACGAACACTGAAGCTTTCTTT.

This clone has just one count. The chain has TRBV6-2 or TRBV6-3 and TRBJ1-1; D remains unclear. The length of the CDR3 is 16 residues. The V end was cut by 6 bases, the J end by 0 bases, with 17 bases between. The germline CDR1 and CDR2 sequences are MNHEY and SVGEGT. This CDR3 is CASSSPGPDVNTEAFF. In nucleotides, the CDR3 is TGTGCCAGCAGCTCACCGGGCCCCGACGTGAACACTGAAGCTTTCTTT.